Here is one T cell receptor (beta chain) with its context. Its recognized antigen is unknown. No per-base quality is available; no much larger clone lies one base away. The cohort consisted of some 670 healthy bone marrow donors. At the time of sampling, every cohort member was nominally healthy, though immune exposures that went unrecorded were likely present. The donor tested CMV seronegative and was one of the 352 seronegative cohort members. A peripheral blood sample was collected from each donor, and TCR beta sequencing was performed on peripheral blood mononuclear cells. The Qiagen DNeasy Blood Extraction Kit was used to extract genomic DNA from the blood cell samples. This sample is part of a study of cytomegalovirus exposure and HLA in healthy donors (dated 2017 in TCRdb). Notes on the research overall: According to an earlier analysis of around 600 of the donors, about 170 million T cells yielded 117 million unique TCR beta sequences and about 280 Gb of sequence data. To decide whether each TCR beta V gene segment behaved as functional or pseudogenic, an earlier analysis of some 580 of the donors relied on high-throughput TCR beta sequencing. Among 398 genotyped donors of the cohort, an average of approximately 250,000 unique TCR beta nucleotide sequences were sequenced per donor, roughly 20% of them non-productive. Roughly five DR-DQ haplotypes were handled as single units for association and clustering, since linkage in the cohort was strong. The study was designed to test whether signatures of past pathogen exposure could be identified by cataloging public T cell receptors. The study used immunosequencing to profile the T cell repertoires of under 700 subjects and linked those repertoires to cytomegalovirus serostatus. Rather than using new phenotypic data, the later analysis identified candidate immune exposures from TCR beta sequences and from how often those sequences occurred across donors. In addition to the first cohort of 666 subjects, a separate validation cohort of over 90 different subjects was used. An early release covering roughly 580 HLA-typed donors comprised roughly 300 gigabases of sequencing data and roughly 86 million unique TCR sequences. A later genetic analysis used genome-wide SNP genotypes for about 65% of the roughly 670 donors, treating that subset as a discovery cohort. Donor age, sex, ethnicity and CMV serostatus were compiled together with the repertoire data. Both class I and class II loci were covered by HLA typing, at four-digit resolution. Among the 398 genotyped donors, around 79% belonged to the genetic ancestry cluster associated with self-reported Caucasian donors. The number of donors typed differed by locus, with 629-630 for A, B, C, DRB1 and DQB1, roughly 550 for DQA1, some 570 for DPA1, and some 440 for DPB1. The study combined high-throughput TCR immunosequencing, statistical association of individual TCRs with disease status, and machine learning to predict cytomegalovirus infection status. All discovery cohort repertoires had been generated on a single sequencing platform. A later analysis re-examined previously published TCR beta repertoires from several hundred donors and added high-resolution HLA genotyping to investigate patterns of TCR occurrence.

Spanning cysteine to phenylalanine, the CDR3 consists of 17 amino acids. Here the CDR3 DNA is all that survives: 51 bases in frame from base 1. The germline V gene encodes CDR1 SGHKS and CDR2 YYEKEE (reference sequence). The junction carries 19 bases between V and J, which are trimmed by 0 bases and 3 bases respectively. The library was produced with the immunoSEQ multiplex PCR assay. For the multiplex PCR, a mixture combining 60 forward primers for TCR Vbeta segments and 13 reverse primers for TCR Jbeta segments was used. Amplification of the CDR3 region of rearranged TCR beta genes was performed with a multiplex PCR assay on genomic DNA. The amplified TCR beta libraries were sequenced on the Illumina HiSeq System as 87-base-pair reads. The published analysis was carried out like this. A later analysis counted about 82 million unique TCR beta chains across the 550 to 800 repertoires, and around 9.9 million of these chains were shared by at least two donors. Raw reads were error-corrected and collapsed into unique sequences with a nearest-neighbor algorithm that merged closely related sequences to remove PCR and sequencing errors. CDR3 sequences were aligned to IMGT reference sequences to assign V, D and J gene segments. For a sequence to be retained, a match of at least six nucleotides to both a V gene segment and a J gene segment was required. A rearrangement counted as productive if the CDR3 had no stop codons and remained in frame with V and J, and every other rearrangement counted as non-productive. CDR3 was defined according to IMGT convention as the region running from the second conserved V-encoded cysteine to the conserved J-encoded phenylalanine. Sequences without an unambiguous match to a single V gene segment were excluded from the earlier analysis of about 630 of the donors. An earlier analysis of fewer than 750 of the donors classified V segments as functional when productive rearrangements were above 56.7% and as segregating when the standard deviation between donors was above 5%. To diagnose cytomegalovirus status from the catalog of TCR beta chain sequences, a statistical classification framework was built. V and J gene assignment, in a later analysis, came from comparing TCR nucleotide sequences with IMGT/GENE-DB human TR gene sequences. In a later analysis, CDR3 sequences and most-parsimonious VDJ recombination scenarios were assigned using the TCRdist pipeline. A later analysis defined each TCR beta chain by its CDR3 amino acid sequence plus V-gene family, and excluded reads lacking a unique V-gene family. To address suspected cross-contamination and a sequencing artifact, a later analysis removed roughly 580 highly shared, low-generation-probability nucleotide sequences. In a later analysis, a clonal expansion index for each public chain was calculated from normalized within-repertoire ranks of inferred template counts. Generation probabilities in a later analysis came from a VDJ recombination model fitted to out-of-frame rearrangements, and those results were checked against IGoR. Hypergeometric tests were used in a later analysis to score TCR-TCR, TCR-HLA and TCR-CMV co-occurrence, with a repertoire-size bias correction applied to the TCR pairs. In a later analysis, false discovery rates were estimated by permuting HLA or CMV assignments 20 times. In a later analysis, co-occurring TCRs were grouped using DBSCAN, and TCRdist sequence similarity was added for clustering within HLA-allele-positive subsets. Repertoires with fewer than 30,000 or more than 120,000 public chains, plus five repertoires with anomalous nucleotide sharing, were excluded from co-occurrence clustering. In its TCRdb copy, this immuneACCESS table keeps in-frame sequences only and misses some clones. Where compared with another copy, unresolved V genes explain less than half of these, and the others have no known cause. The V and J calls and clone size were taken over from that table, and D and trimming were inferred from the DNA. The sample contains 170,000 or so clones, approximately 81% of them found a single time. Of the sample, under 0.4% is held by the ten largest clones.

Overall study results and their limits: In an earlier analysis of some 640 of the donors, most TCR beta V segments were observed in productive rearrangements about 87% or about 30% of the time, broadly matching IMGT annotations. In a later genetic analysis, fewer N-insertions in productive TCRs were reported among donors in an Asian-associated ancestry cluster than the roughly 700-donor mean. A later analysis reported that several top co-occurrence clusters appeared linked to parvovirus B19, influenza, CMV and Epstein-Barr virus. Because counts were too low, 15 to 20 rarely observed V segments, including chromosome 9 orphons, were excluded from the earlier analysis of 587 of the donors. Most TCR sequences were observed very rarely across donors, whereas some public TCRs were present in many individuals. Because some donors lacked HLA typing at each locus, the association tests relied only on the typed subset. Linkage disequilibrium might explain the correlated functional status among segregating V segments, but an unknown experimental factor could not be ruled out. Assigning TCR associations to individual alleles was difficult when HLA alleles, especially DR and DQ, strongly co-occurred. Presence/absence analyses assumed roughly uniform sequencing depth across donors, an assumption that may not hold. A further reported finding was that TCR beta sequences accurately predicted the HLA-A and HLA-B alleles for most subjects in the first cohort. In a later analysis, HLA-associated TCR beta chains showed more clonal expansion and lower generation probabilities than non-associated chains that were equally common. It was suggested by the authors that the approach could potentially be generalized to other disease states and immunological phenotypes. A later analysis found that TCR association rates varied across HLA loci, with DRB1 alleles showing the most associated TCRs and HLA-C alleles the fewest. According to a later analysis, most CMV-associated TCR beta chains appeared to be HLA-restricted, and the HLA associations seemed to be driven largely by CMV exposure. In a later genetic analysis, a missense DCLRE1C variant was associated with V-gene and J-gene trimming of TCR beta chains, and the association was replicated in an independent cohort. Only TCR beta chains were sequenced in this cohort, and the absence of alpha or paired-chain data limited detectable features. At a false discovery rate of 0.05, a later analysis linked approximately 18,000 TCR beta sequences to specific HLA alleles. The classifier was reported to diagnose cytomegalovirus status with high specificity and sensitivity in both the original cohort and the validation cohort. Immune exposure information for the cohort was limited to CMV serostatus. In vitro tests confirmed that three of the cytomegalovirus-associated TCR beta chains recognize cytomegalovirus antigens. A group of highly shared sequence variants was considered likely to be a technical artifact of the sequencing pipeline. Because the 87-base-pair reads could not distinguish some IMGT-functional V segments, including TRBV6-2 and TRBV6-3, those segments were excluded. The study gave a list of more than 150 TCR beta chains associated with cytomegalovirus.

This TCR was sampled from a boy aged 2-15 years in good health and CMV-seronegative. Material for sequencing was PBMCs. The V and J genes are TRBV5-5 and TRBJ2-7; TRBD1 is a weak D gene call, 6 bases matching. The CDR3 here reads CASSLALGGVLGYEQYF. The nucleotide sequence reads TGTGCCAGCAGCTTGGCCCTAGGGGGAGTATTGGGCTACGAGCAGTACTTC.